This record looks at one T cell receptor beta chain sequence and its context. This entry comes from a study of beta chain features in type 1 diabetes. The V end lost 2 bases, the J end lost 4 bases, and 7 bases lay between the germline ends. Germline V lookup: CDR1 SGHNT, CDR2 YENEEA. CDR3 length: 13 amino acids. The sequenced template was cDNA made from the entire isolated RNA. Using immunoSEQ multiplex PCR, the repertoire was profiled, and TCRdb retains in-frame clones only, with some absent. Of 850,000 to 900,000 clones in the sample, around a sixth were seen once. Sequencing was carried out using naive CD4+ T cells from blood. The sequence derives from a woman younger than 35 in good health. The gene calls are TRBV11-3 and TRBJ2-3; D is ambiguous. In DNA form, the CDR3 reads TGTGCCAGCAGCTTATCCCCCCCAGATACGCAGTATTTT. It translates to CASSLSPPDTQYF. The full variable domain, in which reference TRBV11-3 and TRBJ2-3 provide the parts outside the CDR3, is EAGVVQSPRYKIIEKKQPVAFWCNPISGHNTLYWYLQNLGQGPELLIRYENEEAVDDSQLPKDRFSAERLKGVDSTLKIQPAELGDSAVYLCASSLSPPDTQYFGPGTRLTVL.